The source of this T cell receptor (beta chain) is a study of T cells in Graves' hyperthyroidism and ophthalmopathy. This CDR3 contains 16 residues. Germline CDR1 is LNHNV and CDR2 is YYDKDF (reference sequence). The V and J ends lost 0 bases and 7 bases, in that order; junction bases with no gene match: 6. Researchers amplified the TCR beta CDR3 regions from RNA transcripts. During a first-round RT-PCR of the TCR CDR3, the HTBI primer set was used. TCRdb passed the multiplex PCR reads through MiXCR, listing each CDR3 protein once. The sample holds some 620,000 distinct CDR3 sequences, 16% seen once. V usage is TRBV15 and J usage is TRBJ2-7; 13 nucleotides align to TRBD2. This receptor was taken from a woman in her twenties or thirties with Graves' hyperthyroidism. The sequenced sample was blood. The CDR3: CATSRDDPGLAGEQYF. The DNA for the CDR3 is TGTGCCACCAGCAGAGATGATCCGGGACTAGCGGGAGAGCAGTACTTC.